This T cell receptor (beta chain) comes out of a study of CD8 T cells in ankylosing spondylitis. Overall study findings and caveats: Significantly higher representation of disease-linked clones was reported for matched ankylosing spondylitis synovial fluid.

Many counts were recorded for this clonotype. Its antigen is currently unknown. The germline V gene encodes CDR1 SGDLS and CDR2 YYNGEE. The CDR3 consists of 19 residues. J was trimmed by 5 bases and V by 3 bases; bases with no gene match: 13. TCRdb used MiXCR to reprocess the 5' RACE reads, holding one entry per CDR3 protein. Of about 35,000 distinct CDR3 sequences in the sample, less than 4% are singletons; the top ten hold about 3%. The clonotype was recovered from a male donor with ankylosing spondylitis or in good health (not recorded which). The chain combines TRBV9 with TRBJ2-2; the match to TRBD2 covers 13 bases. The specimen sequenced was blood, either unsorted or a sorted T cell fraction (not recorded which). CDR3 residues: CASSGSPGGLAGRTGELFF. The CDR3 DNA sequence: TGTGCCAGCAGCGGCTCCCCGGGGGGACTAGCGGGGAGGACCGGGGAGCTGTTTTTT. The whole variable domain, remainder taken from reference TRBV9 and TRBJ2-2, is DSGVTQTPKHLITATGQRVTLRCSPRSGDLSVYWYQQSLDQGLQFLIQYYNGEERAKGNILERFSAQQFPDLHSELNLSSLELGDSALYFCASSGSPGGLAGRTGELFFGEGSRLTVL.